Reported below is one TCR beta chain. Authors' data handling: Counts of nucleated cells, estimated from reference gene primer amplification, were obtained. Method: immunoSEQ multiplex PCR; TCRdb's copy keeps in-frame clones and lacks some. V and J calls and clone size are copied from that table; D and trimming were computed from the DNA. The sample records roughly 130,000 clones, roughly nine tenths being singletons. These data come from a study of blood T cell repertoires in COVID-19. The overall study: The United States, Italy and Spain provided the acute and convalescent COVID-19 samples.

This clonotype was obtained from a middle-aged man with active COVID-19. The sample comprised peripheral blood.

The CDR3 DNA reads as TGTGCCAGCAGTTTTAGTTCCCTGGACAGGGCCGATGGGGCCAACGTCCTGACTTTC. This gives the protein CASSFSSLDRADGANVLTF. The chain recombines TRBV27 with TRBJ2-6, with 8 nucleotides matching TRBD1. CDR3 length: 19 amino acids. The junction had 13 bases not matched to a gene; V was cut back by 3 bases and J by 3 bases. CDR1 and CDR2 (germline): MNHEY, SMNVEV (reference sequence).